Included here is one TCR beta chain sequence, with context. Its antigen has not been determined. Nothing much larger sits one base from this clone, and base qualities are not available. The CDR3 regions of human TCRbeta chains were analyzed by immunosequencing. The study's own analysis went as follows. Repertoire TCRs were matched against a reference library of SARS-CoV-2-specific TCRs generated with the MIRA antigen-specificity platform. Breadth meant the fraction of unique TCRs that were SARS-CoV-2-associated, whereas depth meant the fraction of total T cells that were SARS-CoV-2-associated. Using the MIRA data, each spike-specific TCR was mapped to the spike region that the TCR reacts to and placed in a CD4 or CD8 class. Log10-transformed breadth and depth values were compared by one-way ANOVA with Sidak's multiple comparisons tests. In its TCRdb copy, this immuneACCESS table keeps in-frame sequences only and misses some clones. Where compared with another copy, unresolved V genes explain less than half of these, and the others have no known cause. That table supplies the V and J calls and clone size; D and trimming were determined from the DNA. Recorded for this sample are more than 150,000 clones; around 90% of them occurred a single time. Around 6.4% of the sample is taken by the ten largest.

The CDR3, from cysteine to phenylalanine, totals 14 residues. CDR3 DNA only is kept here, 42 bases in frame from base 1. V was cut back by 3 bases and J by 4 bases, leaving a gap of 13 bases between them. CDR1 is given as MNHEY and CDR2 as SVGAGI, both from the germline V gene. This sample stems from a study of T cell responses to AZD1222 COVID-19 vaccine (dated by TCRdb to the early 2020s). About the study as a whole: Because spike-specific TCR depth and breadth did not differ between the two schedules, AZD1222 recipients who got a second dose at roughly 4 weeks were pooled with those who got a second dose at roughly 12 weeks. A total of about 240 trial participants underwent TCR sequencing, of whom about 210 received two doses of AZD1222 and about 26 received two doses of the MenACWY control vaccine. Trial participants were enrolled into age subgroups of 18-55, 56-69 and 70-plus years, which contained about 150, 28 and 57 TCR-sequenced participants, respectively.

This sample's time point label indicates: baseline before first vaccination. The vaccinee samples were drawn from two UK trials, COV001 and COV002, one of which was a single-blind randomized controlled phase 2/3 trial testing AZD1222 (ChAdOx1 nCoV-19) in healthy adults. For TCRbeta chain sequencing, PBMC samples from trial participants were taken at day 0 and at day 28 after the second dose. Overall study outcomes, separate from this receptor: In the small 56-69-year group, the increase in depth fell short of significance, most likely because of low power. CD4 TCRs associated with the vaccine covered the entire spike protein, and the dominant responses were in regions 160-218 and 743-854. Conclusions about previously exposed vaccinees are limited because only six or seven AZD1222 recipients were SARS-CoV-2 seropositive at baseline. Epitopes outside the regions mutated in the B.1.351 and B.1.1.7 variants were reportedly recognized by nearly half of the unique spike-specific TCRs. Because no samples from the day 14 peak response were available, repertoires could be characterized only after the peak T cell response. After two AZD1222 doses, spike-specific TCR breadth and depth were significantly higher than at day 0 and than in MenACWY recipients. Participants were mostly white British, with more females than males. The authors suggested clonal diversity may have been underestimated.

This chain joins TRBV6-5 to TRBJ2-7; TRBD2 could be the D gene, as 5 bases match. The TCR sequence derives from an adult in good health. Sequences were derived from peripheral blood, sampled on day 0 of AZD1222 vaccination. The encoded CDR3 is CASSYSDEQYEQYF. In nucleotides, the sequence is TGTGCCAGCAGTTATAGCGACGAGCAATACGAGCAGTACTTC.